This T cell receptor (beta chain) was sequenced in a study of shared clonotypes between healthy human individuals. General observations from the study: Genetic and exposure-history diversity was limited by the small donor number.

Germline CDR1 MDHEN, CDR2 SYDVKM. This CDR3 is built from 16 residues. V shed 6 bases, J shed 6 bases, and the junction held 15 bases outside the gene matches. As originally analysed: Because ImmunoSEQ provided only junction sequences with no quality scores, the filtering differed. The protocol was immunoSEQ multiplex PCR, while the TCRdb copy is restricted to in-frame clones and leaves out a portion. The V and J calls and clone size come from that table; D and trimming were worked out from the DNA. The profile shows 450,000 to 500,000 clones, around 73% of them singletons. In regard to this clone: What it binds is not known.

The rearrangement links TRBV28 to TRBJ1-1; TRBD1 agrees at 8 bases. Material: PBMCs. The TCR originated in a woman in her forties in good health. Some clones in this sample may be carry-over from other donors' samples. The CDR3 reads CASSTRQGTIAAEAFF. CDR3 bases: TGTGCCAGCAGCACTAGACAGGGGACGATTGCGGCTGAAGCTTTCTTT.